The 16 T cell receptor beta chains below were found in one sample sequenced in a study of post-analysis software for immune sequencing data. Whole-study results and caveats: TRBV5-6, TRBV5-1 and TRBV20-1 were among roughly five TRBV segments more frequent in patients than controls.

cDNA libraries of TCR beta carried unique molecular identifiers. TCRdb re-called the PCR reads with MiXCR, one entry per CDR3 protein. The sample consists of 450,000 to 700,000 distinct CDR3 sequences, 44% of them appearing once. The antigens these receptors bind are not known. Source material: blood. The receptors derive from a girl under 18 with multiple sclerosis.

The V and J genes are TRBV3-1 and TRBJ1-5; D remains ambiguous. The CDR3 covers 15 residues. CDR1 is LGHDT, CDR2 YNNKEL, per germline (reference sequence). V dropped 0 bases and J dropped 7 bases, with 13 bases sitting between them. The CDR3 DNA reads TGTGCCAGCAGCCAAGATCGGAGCAGTAAACAGCCCCAGCATTTT. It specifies CASSQDRSSKQPQHF. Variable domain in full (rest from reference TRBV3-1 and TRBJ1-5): DTAVSQTPKYLVTQMGNDKSIKCEQNLGHDTMYWYKQDSKKFLKIMFSYNNKELIINETVPNRFSPKSPDKAHLNLHINSLELGDSAVYFCASSQDRSSKQPQHFGDGTRLSIL.

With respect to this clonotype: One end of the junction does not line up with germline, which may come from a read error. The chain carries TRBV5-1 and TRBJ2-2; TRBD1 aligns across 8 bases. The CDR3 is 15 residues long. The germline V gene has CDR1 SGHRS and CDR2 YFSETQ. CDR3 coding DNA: TGCGTCAGCAGCACGACAGGGGCCCACACCGGGGAGCTGTTTTTT. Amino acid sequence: CVSSTTGAHTGELFF.

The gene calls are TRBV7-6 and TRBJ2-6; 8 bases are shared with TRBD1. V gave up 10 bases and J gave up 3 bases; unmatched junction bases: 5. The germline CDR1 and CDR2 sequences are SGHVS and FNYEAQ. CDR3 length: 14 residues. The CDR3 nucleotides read TGTGCCACAGACAGGGGCAGTGGGGCCAACGTCCTGACTTTC. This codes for CATDRGSGANVLTF.

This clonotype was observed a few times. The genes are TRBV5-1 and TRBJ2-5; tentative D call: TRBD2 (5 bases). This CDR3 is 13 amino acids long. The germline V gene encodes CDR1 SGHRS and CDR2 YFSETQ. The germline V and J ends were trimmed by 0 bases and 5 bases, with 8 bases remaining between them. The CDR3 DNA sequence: TGCGCCAGCAGCTTGGAGACGGGGGAGACCCAGTACTTC. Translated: CASSLETGETQYF. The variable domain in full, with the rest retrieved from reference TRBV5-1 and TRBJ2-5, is KAGVTQTPRYLIKTRGQQVTLSCSPISGHRSVSWYQQTPGQGLQFLFEYFSETQRNKGNFPGRFSGRQFSNSRSEMNVSTLELGDSALYLCASSLETGETQYFGPGTRLLVL.

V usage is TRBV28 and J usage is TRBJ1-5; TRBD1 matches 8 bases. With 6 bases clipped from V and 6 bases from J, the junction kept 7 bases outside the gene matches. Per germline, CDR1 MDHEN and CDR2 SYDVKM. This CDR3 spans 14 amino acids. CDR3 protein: CASSRQGYIQPQHF. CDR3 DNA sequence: TGTGCCAGCAGCCGACAGGGGTATATTCAGCCCCAGCATTTT.

The CDR3 region has the DNA TGTGCCATCAGTGGGGAAGGGAGCAGTGGCTACACCTTC. Translated, it gives CAISGEGSSGYTF. The gene calls are TRBV10-3 and TRBJ1-2; unclear D gene. Germline loops: CDR1 ENHRY, CDR2 SYGVKD. V was shortened by 4 bases and J by 7 bases, with 13 bases between the two germline ends. The CDR3 extends over 13 amino acids.

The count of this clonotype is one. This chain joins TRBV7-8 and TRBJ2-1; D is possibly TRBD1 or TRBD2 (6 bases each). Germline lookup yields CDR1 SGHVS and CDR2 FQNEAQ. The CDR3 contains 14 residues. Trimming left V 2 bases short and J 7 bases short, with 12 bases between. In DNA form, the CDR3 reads TGTGCCAGCAGCTTATCGGGGGCGGTTAATGAGCAGTTCTTC. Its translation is CASSLSGAVNEQFF.

The CDR3 bases are TGTGCCAGCAGCTTGGTTACAGGGAATGGGGCCAACGTCCTGACTTTC. Its protein product is CASSLVTGNGANVLTF. The V gene is TRBV7-9, the J gene TRBJ2-6, with D possibly matching TRBD1 (6 bases). From germline, CDR1 is SEHNR and CDR2 FQNEAQ (reference sequence). This CDR3 is built from 16 residues. Trimming took off 3 bases at V and 3 bases at J, with 12 bases between the two ends.

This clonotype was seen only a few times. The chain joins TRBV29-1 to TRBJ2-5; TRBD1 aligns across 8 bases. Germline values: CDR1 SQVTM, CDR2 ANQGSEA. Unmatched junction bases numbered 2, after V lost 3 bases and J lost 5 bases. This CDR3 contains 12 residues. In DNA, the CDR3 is TGCAGCGTTGAGGACAGGGACGAGACCCAGTACTTC. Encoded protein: CSVEDRDETQYF.

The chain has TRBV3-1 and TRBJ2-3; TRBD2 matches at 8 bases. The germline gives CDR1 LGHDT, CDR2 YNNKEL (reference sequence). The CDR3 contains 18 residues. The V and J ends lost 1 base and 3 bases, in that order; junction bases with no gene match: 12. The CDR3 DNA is TGTGCCAGCAGCCAAGGAACGACTAGCGCGATAGCAACAGATACGCAGTATTTT. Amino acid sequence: CASSQGTTSAIATDTQYF.

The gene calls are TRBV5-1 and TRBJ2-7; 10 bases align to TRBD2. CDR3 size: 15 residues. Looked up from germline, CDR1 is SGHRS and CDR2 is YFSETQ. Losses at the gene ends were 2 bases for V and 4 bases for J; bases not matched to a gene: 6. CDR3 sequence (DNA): TGCGCCAGCAGCTTCCTAGCGGGAGCTGAGTACGAGCAGTACTTC. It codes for CASSFLAGAEYEQYF. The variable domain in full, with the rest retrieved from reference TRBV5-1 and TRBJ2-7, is KAGVTQTPRYLIKTRGQQVTLSCSPISGHRSVSWYQQTPGQGLQFLFEYFSETQRNKGNFPGRFSGRQFSNSRSEMNVSTLELGDSALYLCASSFLAGAEYEQYFGPGTRLTVT.

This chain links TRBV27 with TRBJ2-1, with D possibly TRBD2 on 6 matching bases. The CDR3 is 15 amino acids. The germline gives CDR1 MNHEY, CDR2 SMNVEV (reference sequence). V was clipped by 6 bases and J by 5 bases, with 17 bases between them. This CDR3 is CASRPGLATDNEQFF. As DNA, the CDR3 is TGTGCCAGCAGACCAGGGCTAGCGACCGACAATGAGCAGTTCTTC.

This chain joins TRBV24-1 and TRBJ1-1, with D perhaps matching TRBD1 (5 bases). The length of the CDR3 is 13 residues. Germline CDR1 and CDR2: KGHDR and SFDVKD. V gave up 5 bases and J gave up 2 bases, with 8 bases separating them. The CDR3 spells CATSAGGNTEAFF. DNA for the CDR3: TGTGCCACCAGTGCCGGGGGAAACACTGAAGCTTTCTTT.

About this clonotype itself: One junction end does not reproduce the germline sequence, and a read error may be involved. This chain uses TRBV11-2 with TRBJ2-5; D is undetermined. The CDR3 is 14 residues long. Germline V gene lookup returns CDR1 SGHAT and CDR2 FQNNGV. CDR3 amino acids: CASSFLNPQETQYF. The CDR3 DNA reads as TGTGCCAGTAGCTTTCTGAATCCCCAAGAGACCCAGTACTTC. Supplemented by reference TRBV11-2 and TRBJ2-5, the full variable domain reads EAGVAQSPRYKIIEKRQSVAFWCNPISGHATLYWYQQILGQGPKLLIQFQNNGVVDDSQLPKDRFSAERLKGVDSTLKIQPAKLEDSAVYLCASSFLNPQETQYFGPGTRLLVL.

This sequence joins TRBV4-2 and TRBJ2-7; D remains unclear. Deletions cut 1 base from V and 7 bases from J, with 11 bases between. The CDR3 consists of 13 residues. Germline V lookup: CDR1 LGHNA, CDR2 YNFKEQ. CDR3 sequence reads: CASSQVLEAEQYF. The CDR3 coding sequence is TGTGCCAGCAGCCAAGTTCTCGAGGCGGAGCAGTACTTC.

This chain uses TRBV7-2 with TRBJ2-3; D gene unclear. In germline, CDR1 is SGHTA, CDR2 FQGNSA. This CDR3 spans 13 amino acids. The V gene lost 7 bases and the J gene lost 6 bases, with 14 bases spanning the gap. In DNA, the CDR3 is TGTGCCAGCAACCCCCTGCGGCGGGATACGCAGTATTTT. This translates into CASNPLRRDTQYF.